This T cell receptor (beta chain) came from a study of siplizumab effects on memory and regulatory T cells. General study points: Whether proliferating Tregs in siplizumab cultures suppress was not functionally confirmed.

Assay used: immunoSEQ multiplex PCR; TCRdb lists only in-frame clones, some missing. The profile shows 100,000 or so clones, around 90% of them singletons. This clone was detected a few times. The antigen is undetermined. The CDR3 is 11 amino acids. In germline, CDR1 is SNHLY, CDR2 FYNNEI. V was trimmed by 6 bases and J by 7 bases, leaving 9 bases between them. Sequenced material: Tregs sorted from blood. The genes are TRBV2 and TRBJ1-1; tentatively, D is TRBD1 (5 bases). The sequence was obtained from a human donor in good health. The CDR3 loop is CASRRGSEAFF. The DNA for the CDR3 is TGTGCCAGCAGGAGGGGTAGTGAAGCTTTCTTT. Filled out from reference TRBV2 and TRBJ1-1, the complete variable domain reads EPEVTQTPSHQVTQMGQEVILRCVPISNHLYFYWYRQILGQKVEFLVSFYNNEISEKSEIFDDQFSVERPDGSNFTLKIRSTKLEDSAMYFCASRRGSEAFFGQGTRLTVV.